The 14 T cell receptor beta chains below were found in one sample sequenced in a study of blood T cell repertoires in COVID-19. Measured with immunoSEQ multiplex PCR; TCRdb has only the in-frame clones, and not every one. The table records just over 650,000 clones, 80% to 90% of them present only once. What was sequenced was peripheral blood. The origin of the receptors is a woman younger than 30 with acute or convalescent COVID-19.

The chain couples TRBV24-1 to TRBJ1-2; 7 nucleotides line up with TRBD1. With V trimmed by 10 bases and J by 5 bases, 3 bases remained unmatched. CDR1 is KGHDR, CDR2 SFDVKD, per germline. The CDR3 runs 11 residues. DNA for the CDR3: TGTGCCACACGGACAGGTTATGGCTACACCTTC. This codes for CATRTGYGYTF.

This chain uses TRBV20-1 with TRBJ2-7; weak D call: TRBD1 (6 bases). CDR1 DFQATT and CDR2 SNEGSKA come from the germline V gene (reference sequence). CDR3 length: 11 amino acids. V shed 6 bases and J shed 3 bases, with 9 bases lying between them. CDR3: CSASRGYEQYF. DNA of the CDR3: TGCAGTGCCTCCAGGGGCTACGAGCAGTACTTC.

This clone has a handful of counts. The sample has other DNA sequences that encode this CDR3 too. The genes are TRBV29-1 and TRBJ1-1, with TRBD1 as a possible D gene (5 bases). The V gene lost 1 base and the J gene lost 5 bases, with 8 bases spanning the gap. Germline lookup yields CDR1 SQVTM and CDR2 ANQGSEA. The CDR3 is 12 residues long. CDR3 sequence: CSVEGGGTEAFF. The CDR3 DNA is TGCAGCGTTGAAGGTGGGGGGACTGAAGCTTTCTTT.

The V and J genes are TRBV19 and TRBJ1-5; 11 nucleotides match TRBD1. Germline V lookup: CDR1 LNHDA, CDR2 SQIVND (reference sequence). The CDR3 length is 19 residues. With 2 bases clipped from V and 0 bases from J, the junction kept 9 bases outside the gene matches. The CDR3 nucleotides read TGTGCCAGTAGTATAAAATTGGACAGGGGGCACTATAGCAATCAGCCCCAGCATTTT. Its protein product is CASSIKLDRGHYSNQPQHF.

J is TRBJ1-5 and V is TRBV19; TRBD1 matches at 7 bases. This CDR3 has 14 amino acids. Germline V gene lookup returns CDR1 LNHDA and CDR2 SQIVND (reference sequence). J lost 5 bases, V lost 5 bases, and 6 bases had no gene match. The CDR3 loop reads CASSSGGSYQPQHF. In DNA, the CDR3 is TGTGCCAGTAGTTCAGGGGGGAGTTATCAGCCCCAGCATTTT.

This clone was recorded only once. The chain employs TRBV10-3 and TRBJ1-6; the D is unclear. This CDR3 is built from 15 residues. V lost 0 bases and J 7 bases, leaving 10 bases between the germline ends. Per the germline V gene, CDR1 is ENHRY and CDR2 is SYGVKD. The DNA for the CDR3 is TGTGCCATCAGTGAGTCGACTCTGAAAAATTCACCCCTCCACTTT. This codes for CAISESTLKNSPLHF.

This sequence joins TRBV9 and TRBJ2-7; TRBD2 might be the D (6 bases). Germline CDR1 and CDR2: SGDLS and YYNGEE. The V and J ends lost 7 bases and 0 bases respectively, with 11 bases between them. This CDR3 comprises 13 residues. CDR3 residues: CASAGGASYEQYF. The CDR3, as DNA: TGTGCCAGCGCTGGCGGGGCCTCCTACGAGCAGTACTTC.

The CDR3 loop is CASSFRAGGVADTQYF. The CDR3, as DNA: TGTGCCAGCAGCTTTAGGGCAGGGGGCGTCGCAGATACGCAGTATTTT. The chain has TRBV11-3 and TRBJ2-3, with 8 bases lining up with TRBD1. J was trimmed by 4 bases and V by 3 bases; bases with no gene match: 9. Germline V lookup: CDR1 SGHNT, CDR2 YENEEA. The CDR3 is 16 amino acids.

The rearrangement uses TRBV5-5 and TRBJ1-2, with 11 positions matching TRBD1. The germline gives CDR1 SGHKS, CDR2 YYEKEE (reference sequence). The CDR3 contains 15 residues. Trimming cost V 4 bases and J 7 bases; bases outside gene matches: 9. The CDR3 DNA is TGTGCCAGCAGCCGGGAAGGACAGGGGGCGCCTGGCTACACCTTC. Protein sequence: CASSREGQGAPGYTF.

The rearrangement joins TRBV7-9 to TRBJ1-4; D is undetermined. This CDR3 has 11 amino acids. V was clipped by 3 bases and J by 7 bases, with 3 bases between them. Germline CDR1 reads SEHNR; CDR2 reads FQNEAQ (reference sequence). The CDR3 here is CASSLSEKLFF. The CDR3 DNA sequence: TGTGCCAGCAGCTTGAGTGAAAAACTGTTTTTT. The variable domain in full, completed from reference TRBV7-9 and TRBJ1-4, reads DTGVSQNPRHKITKRGQNVTFRCDPISEHNRLYWYRQTLGQGPEFLTYFQNEAQLEKSRLLSDRFSAERPKGSFSTLEIQRTEQGDSAMYLCASSLSEKLFFGSGTQLSVL.

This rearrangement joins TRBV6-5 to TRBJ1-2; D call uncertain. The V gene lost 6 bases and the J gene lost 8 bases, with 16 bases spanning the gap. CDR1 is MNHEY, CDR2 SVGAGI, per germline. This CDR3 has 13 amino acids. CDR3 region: CASSPPEGWGYTF. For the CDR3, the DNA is TGTGCCAGCAGCCCCCCGGAGGGATGGGGCTACACCTTC.

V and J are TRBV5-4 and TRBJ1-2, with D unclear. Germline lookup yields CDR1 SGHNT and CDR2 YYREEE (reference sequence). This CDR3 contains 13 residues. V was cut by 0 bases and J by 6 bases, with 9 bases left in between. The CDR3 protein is CASSLDGENGYTF. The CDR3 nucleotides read TGTGCCAGCAGCTTGGATGGTGAGAATGGCTACACCTTC.

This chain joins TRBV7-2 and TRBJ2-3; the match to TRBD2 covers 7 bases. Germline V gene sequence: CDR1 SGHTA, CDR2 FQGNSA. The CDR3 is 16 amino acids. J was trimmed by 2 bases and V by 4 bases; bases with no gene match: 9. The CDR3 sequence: CASSSIPSGATDTQYF. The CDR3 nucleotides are TGTGCCAGCAGCTCTATCCCTAGCGGAGCCACAGATACGCAGTATTTT.

CDR3 DNA: TGTGCCAGCAGTTTGAGAGGGGGTAAGGGCTACACCTTC. Translated, it gives CASSLRGGKGYTF. The rearrangement uses TRBV27 and TRBJ1-2; TRBD1 might be the D (6 bases). Germline V CDR1 and CDR2: MNHEY, SMNVEV (reference sequence). The V and J ends lost 3 bases and 8 bases respectively, with 13 bases between them. This CDR3 region has 13 residues.